Below, one T cell receptor (beta chain) is given with its context. The data derive from a study of blood T cell repertoires in COVID-19. Overall study: The United States, Italy and Spain provided the acute and convalescent COVID-19 samples. T cells, B-cell-depleted T cells, or PBMCs supplied cDNA or gDNA.

The CDR3 extends over 11 amino acids. The ends were cut back, 3 bases at V and 10 bases at J, with 9 bases in the middle. Germline V lookup: CDR1 WSHSY, CDR2 SAAADI. Original analysis: Reference gene primers were amplified, and this amplification served to estimate nucleated cell counts. Assay used: immunoSEQ multiplex PCR; TCRdb lists only in-frame clones, some missing. Clone size and V and J calls were adopted from that table, with D and trimming inferred from the DNA. Seen here are fewer than 350,000 clones, 86% observed once, and the top ten hold about an eighth. The sample comprised peripheral blood. The V gene is TRBV10-2, the J gene TRBJ1-1; D is unresolved. The receptor was derived from a woman between 25 and 40 years old with COVID-19, enrolled during active disease. CDR3 amino acids: CASSEVVGAFF. For the CDR3, the DNA is TGCGCCAGCAGTGAAGTGGTCGGAGCTTTCTTT.